The 26 T cell receptor beta chains listed next were all sequenced from one sample in a study of T cells after yellow fever vaccination. TCRdb processed the 5' RACE reads anew with MiXCR; each CDR3 protein has one entry. Of about 200,000 distinct CDR3 sequences listed, approximately 3% were seen once; the top ten hold about 3.3%. Sample: CD4+ T cells sorted from PBMCs, taken 10 days after the yellow fever booster vaccination. The source is a man aged 18 to 30 who received the YFV17D yellow fever vaccine.

The chain carries TRBV18 and TRBJ1-3, with 9 positions matching TRBD1. CDR1 KGHSH and CDR2 LQKENI come from the germline V gene. After removal of 5 bases from V and 7 bases from J, the junction contained 9 bases not matched to a gene. This CDR3 region has 15 residues. In DNA form, the CDR3 reads TGTGCCAGCTCATCCCGGGACAGGGTCTGGAACACCATATATTTT. This sequence encodes CASSSRDRVWNTIYF.

This clonotype came up many times. The genes are TRBV5-4 and TRBJ2-2; D perhaps matches TRBD2 (6 bases). Germline assignment: CDR1 SGHNT and CDR2 YYREEE (reference sequence). The CDR3 has 15 amino acids. V lost 1 base and J 1 base, leaving 8 bases between the germline ends. The CDR3 DNA reads TGTGCCAGCAGCTTGCACGGGGGGAACACCGGGGAGCTGTTTTTT. Translated: CASSLHGGNTGELFF.

This clonotype was found many times. V gene TRBV5-1 combines with J gene TRBJ1-1, with 7 nucleotides matching TRBD1. The CDR3 extends over 17 amino acids. Germline CDR1 is SGHRS and CDR2 is YFSETQ. V trimming: 0 bases; J trimming: 5 bases; junction bases outside the gene matches: 13. The CDR3 is CASSLAARGRMDTEAFF. In DNA, the CDR3 is TGCGCCAGCAGCTTGGCGGCTAGGGGGCGGATGGATACTGAAGCTTTCTTT. The whole variable domain, remainder taken from reference TRBV5-1 and TRBJ1-1, is KAGVTQTPRYLIKTRGQQVTLSCSPISGHRSVSWYQQTPGQGLQFLFEYFSETQRNKGNFPGRFSGRQFSNSRSEMNVSTLELGDSALYLCASSLAARGRMDTEAFFGQGTRLTVV.

This clonotype was seen ten or more times. This chain links TRBV7-2 with TRBJ2-5; D not certain. Germline V gene sequence: CDR1 SGHTA, CDR2 FQGNSA. Between the trimmed V and J ends, which lost 5 bases and 2 bases, there was a span of 9 bases. This CDR3 spans 13 amino acids. CDR3 sequence reads: CASSVNEQETQYF. The CDR3 nucleotides read TGTGCCAGCAGCGTCAACGAGCAAGAGACCCAGTACTTC.

This clonotype has a count of ten or more. This CDR3 is CASSPDGQRTDTQYF. The CDR3 bases are TGCGCCAGCAGCCCCGACGGACAGCGCACAGATACGCAGTATTTT. The V call is TRBV5-1, the J call TRBJ2-3; D possibly corresponds to TRBD1 (6 bases). With 4 bases removed from V and 1 base from J, the gap between germline ends came to 13 bases. Germline values: CDR1 SGHRS, CDR2 YFSETQ. This CDR3 contains 15 residues. Filled out from reference TRBV5-1 and TRBJ2-3, the complete variable domain reads KAGVTQTPRYLIKTRGQQVTLSCSPISGHRSVSWYQQTPGQGLQFLFEYFSETQRNKGNFPGRFSGRQFSNSRSEMNVSTLELGDSALYLCASSPDGQRTDTQYFGPGTRLTVL.

This clonotype was seen many times. The gene calls are TRBV5-1 and TRBJ2-7, with D uncertain. V was clipped by 1 base and J by 0 bases, with 8 bases between them. Germline V CDR1 and CDR2: SGHRS, YFSETQ. This CDR3 contains 14 residues. The CDR3 nucleotides are TGCGCCAGCAGCTTGCTAAGCAGCTCCTACGAGCAGTACTTC. Translated, it gives CASSLLSSSYEQYF.

This clonotype was observed a handful of times. This chain joins TRBV6-4 and TRBJ2-3; TRBD1 agrees at 9 bases. The J segment lost 6 bases and the V segment lost 4 bases, leaving 2 bases of the junction unmatched. The CDR3 is made up of 13 amino acids. In germline, CDR1 is MRHNA, CDR2 SNTAGT. The DNA for the CDR3 is TGTGCCAGCAGTGCGACAGGGGGGGATACGCAGTATTTT. It codes for CASSATGGDTQYF.

This clonotype was found many times. The V gene is TRBV2, the J gene TRBJ2-7, with 10 bases matching TRBD1. V shed 10 bases, J shed 6 bases, and the junction held 6 bases outside the gene matches. This CDR3 region has 12 residues. CDR1 is SNHLY and CDR2 is FYNNEI in the germline V gene. The CDR3 is CANGDRGFEQYV. The CDR3 DNA is TGTGCCAACGGGGACAGGGGATTCGAGCAGTACGTC.

This clonotype has just a few counts. The genes are TRBV12-3 or TRBV12-4 and TRBJ1-1; unclear D gene. The germline V and J ends were trimmed by 6 bases and 6 bases, with 11 bases remaining between them. The length of the CDR3 is 12 residues. This CDR3 reads CASRDRYPEAFF. In DNA form, the CDR3 reads TGTGCCAGCAGGGACCGATACCCTGAAGCTTTCTTT.

The chain employs TRBV20-1 and TRBJ1-6; D is possibly TRBD1 (5 bases). The V and J ends lost 4 bases and 7 bases respectively, with 11 bases between them. The CDR3 runs 13 residues. Germline V CDR1 and CDR2: DFQATT, SNEGSKA (reference sequence). The CDR3 coding sequence is TGCAGTGCTAAGCAGGGTTTGAATTCACCCCTCCACTTT. It is translated as CSAKQGLNSPLHF.

This clonotype has at least ten counts. The chain uses TRBV7-2 and TRBJ2-2, with a tentative D call TRBD1 (5 bases). V lost 5 bases and J lost 2, with 15 bases in between. Looked up from germline, CDR1 is SGHTA and CDR2 is FQGNSA. This CDR3 is built from 16 residues. The CDR3 DNA follows: TGTGCCAGCAGCCTGGGCCCCAGGGCTAACACCGGGGAGCTGTTTTTT. Translating it yields CASSLGPRANTGELFF.

The rearrangement joins TRBV7-2 to TRBJ1-5; 10 bases fit TRBD1. Germline V gene data show CDR1 as SGHTA and CDR2 as FQGNSA. J gave up 6 bases and V 1 base, and 6 bases lay outside the gene matches. This CDR3 region has 16 residues. The CDR3 loop reads CASSLVSGQGRQPQHF. In nucleotides, the CDR3 is TGTGCCAGCAGCTTAGTATCGGGACAGGGGCGTCAGCCCCAGCATTTT.

This clonotype has more than one count but fewer than ten. The chain carries TRBV6-1 and TRBJ1-5; D is perhaps TRBD1 (5 bases). The CDR3 is 15 residues long. V lost 3 bases, J lost 0 bases, and 9 bases lay in between. Germline V gene data show CDR1 as MNHNS and CDR2 as SASEGT. CDR3 region: CASSDGGDSNQPQHF. The CDR3 nucleotides read TGTGCCAGCAGTGACGGGGGGGATAGCAATCAGCCCCAGCATTTT.

The chain employs TRBV5-1 and TRBJ1-4; 10 nucleotides match TRBD1. V gave up 1 base and J gave up 6 bases; unmatched junction bases: 3. The length of the CDR3 is 15 residues. CDR1 and CDR2 (germline): SGHRS, YFSETQ. CDR3 in amino acids: CASSLNGQGDEKLFF. The CDR3, as DNA: TGCGCCAGCAGCTTGAATGGACAGGGGGATGAAAAACTGTTTTTT.

The chain recombines TRBV7-8 with TRBJ1-2, with 7 positions matching TRBD1. Germline-derived CDR1 and CDR2 are SGHVS and FQNEAQ. Trimming removed 1 base from V and 6 bases from J; junction bases left unmatched: 14. The CDR3 totals 17 residues. The CDR3: CASSLDWRRDRDNGYTF. The CDR3 DNA is TGTGCCAGCAGCTTAGATTGGCGGAGAGACAGGGATAATGGCTACACCTTC.

The table lists this clonotype with a few counts. The rearrangement links TRBV4-3 to TRBJ2-1; D gene ambiguous. The CDR3 has 13 amino acids. CDR1 is LGHNA and CDR2 is YSLEER in the germline V gene. V gave up 1 base and J gave up 6 bases, with 7 bases separating them. Here the CDR3 reads CASSQVSGNEQFF. Written as DNA, the CDR3 is TGCGCCAGCAGCCAAGTCTCTGGCAATGAGCAGTTCTTC.

The V call is TRBV4-1, the J call TRBJ2-5; 9 bases map to TRBD2. V gave up 3 bases and J gave up 1 base; unmatched junction bases: 9. The CDR3 is made up of 17 amino acids. CDR1 and CDR2 (germline): MGHRA, YSYEKL. CDR3 DNA sequence: TGCGCCAGCAGCCATCCCGGAAGCGGGGGGATCCAAGAGACCCAGTACTTC. It translates to CASSHPGSGGIQETQYF.

This clonotype was detected many times. V and J are TRBV27 and TRBJ2-5; 8 bases match TRBD1. The CDR3 sequence is 14 residues long. Germline-derived CDR1 and CDR2 are MNHEY and SMNVEV (reference sequence). V lost 6 bases and J lost 5; bases outside the gene matches: 8. The CDR3 bases are TGTGCCAGCAGCCGGTCAGGGGGCGACGAGACCCAGTACTTC. Translation gives CASSRSGGDETQYF.

This clonotype was observed at least ten times. The genes are TRBV9 and TRBJ1-1; 9 positions agree with TRBD1. After removal of 3 bases from V and 3 bases from J, the junction contained 12 bases not matched to a gene. The V gene's germline CDR1 is SGDLS and CDR2 YYNGEE. The CDR3 contains 17 residues. Written as DNA, the CDR3 is TGTGCCAGCAGCGGCAAGATTACAGGGGGCTACTACACTGAAGCTTTCTTT. Translated, it gives CASSGKITGGYYTEAFF.

This clonotype came up many times. The rearrangement joins TRBV15 to TRBJ2-4; 8 positions agree with TRBD1. This CDR3 has 16 amino acids. V lost 2 bases to trimming and J lost 2 bases; unmatched junction nucleotides: 5. The germline CDR1 and CDR2 sequences are LNHNV and YYDKDF (reference sequence). The chain's CDR3 is CATSRSTGGTKNIQYF. As DNA, the CDR3 is TGTGCCACCAGCAGATCCACAGGGGGGACCAAAAACATTCAGTACTTC.

The chain couples TRBV5-6 to TRBJ1-5; 7 bases match TRBD1. V shed 3 bases, J shed 7 bases, and the junction held 16 bases outside the gene matches. The germline gives CDR1 SGHDT, CDR2 YYEEEE. The CDR3 spans 17 residues. The CDR3 protein is CASSYWRGVDREQPQHF. CDR3 DNA sequence: TGTGCCAGCAGCTATTGGCGGGGGGTTGACAGGGAGCAGCCCCAGCATTTT.

This clonotype was found a few times. This chain uses TRBV5-1 with TRBJ1-3; no definite D call. Germline loops: CDR1 SGHRS, CDR2 YFSETQ. The CDR3 is made up of 15 amino acids. The germline V and J ends were trimmed by 4 bases and 0 bases, with 11 bases remaining between them. CDR3 nucleotides: TGCGCCAGCAGCGTGGACGGGATCTCTGGAAACACCATATATTTT. Translated: CASSVDGISGNTIYF. Supplemented by reference TRBV5-1 and TRBJ1-3, the full variable domain reads KAGVTQTPRYLIKTRGQQVTLSCSPISGHRSVSWYQQTPGQGLQFLFEYFSETQRNKGNFPGRFSGRQFSNSRSEMNVSTLELGDSALYLCASSVDGISGNTIYFGEGSWLTVV.

This clonotype was counted between two and nine times. This chain joins TRBV12-3 or TRBV12-4 and TRBJ1-2; D perhaps matches TRBD1 (5 bases). This CDR3 has 13 residues. V was pared by 5 bases and J by 8 bases, with 15 bases between. In nucleotides, the CDR3 is TGTGCCAGCAGTCCCCCCGGGGGTGGCGGCTACACCTTC. It specifies CASSPPGGGGYTF.

Ten or more counts support this clonotype. V is TRBV7-6 and J is TRBJ1-2, with D maybe TRBD1 (5 bases). The CDR3 length is 18 residues. The V and J ends lost 1 base and 2 bases respectively, with 20 bases between them. Looked up from germline, CDR1 is SGHVS and CDR2 is FNYEAQ. CDR3 residues: CASSLVFRTRWTNYGYTF. The CDR3 DNA is TGTGCCAGCAGCTTAGTCTTCCGGACACGATGGACGAACTATGGCTACACCTTC. Full variable domain (remainder filled in from reference TRBV7-6 and TRBJ1-2): GAGVSQSPRYKVTKRGQDVALRCDPISGHVSLYWYRQALGQGPEFLTYFNYEAQQDKSGLPNDRFSAERPEGSISTLTIQRTEQRDSAMYRCASSLVFRTRWTNYGYTFGSGTRLTVV.

This clonotype was picked up a small number of times. The gene calls are TRBV5-1 and TRBJ1-1, with TRBD1 as a possible D gene (5 bases). CDR3 length: 13 amino acids. Germline V gene sequence: CDR1 SGHRS, CDR2 YFSETQ. Trimming shortened V by 6 bases and J by 1 base, and 10 bases separated the two germline ends. CDR3 amino acids: CASKRQRNTEAFF. In DNA form, the CDR3 reads TGCGCCAGCAAACGACAGAGGAACACTGAAGCTTTCTTT.

This clonotype came up many times. This sequence joins TRBV28 and TRBJ2-2; 7 positions agree with TRBD1. CDR3 length: 17 residues. Trimming cost V 4 bases and J 1 base; bases outside gene matches: 9. Germline CDR1 and CDR2: MDHEN and SYDVKM. The DNA for the CDR3 is TGTGCCAGCAGTTCCCGAAAAAACAGGGGGAACACCGGGGAGCTGTTTTTT. Translating gives CASSSRKNRGNTGELFF.